The rows below give T cell receptor beta chains drawn from one sample of a study of vaccination effects on CD4 cells after COVID-19. TCRdb's table, derived via immunoSEQ multiplex PCR, lists solely in-frame clones and lacks some. This table holds under 55,000 clones, about 70% found once. Antigens for these TCRs are unknown. Sequencing was performed on CD4+ T cells from PBMCs cultured without peptide, taken after COVID-19 vaccination. The receptors stem from a human donor who received a COVID-19 vaccine. The CDR3 runs from the conserved cysteine through the conserved F or W. A D gene is named only where the DNA matches it firmly. Only some rows state a clone size, as once, few, many or a class for expanded clones.

size: NA; J: TRBJ1-2; V: TRBV4-1; D: NA; CDR3: CASSQEFNAGVYGYTF; DNA: TGCGCCAGCAGCCAAGAATTCAACGCAGGGGTCTATGGCTACACCTTC
size: few; J: TRBJ2-1; V: TRBV3-1/TRBV3-2; D: NA; CDR3: CASQGQGNNEQFF; DNA: TGTGCCAGCCAGGGGCAGGGGAACAATGAGCAGTTCTTC
size: NA; J: TRBJ1-2; V: TRBV12-5; D: TRBD1; CDR3: CALASLQGAFYGYTF; DNA: TGTGCTCTTGCTTCCCTACAGGGGGCCTTCTATGGCTACACCTTC
size: NA; J: TRBJ2-7; V: TRBV9; D: NA; CDR3: CASSVAPDTDYEQYF; DNA: TGTGCCAGCAGCGTAGCCCCGGACACAGACTACGAGCAGTACTTC
size: NA; J: TRBJ2-2; V: TRBV6-1; D: NA; CDR3: CASSEALGGAAGELFF; DNA: TGTGCCAGCAGTGAAGCGCTTGGGGGGGCCGCCGGGGAGCTGTTTTTT
size: NA; J: TRBJ1-5; V: TRBV3-1/TRBV3-2; D: NA; CDR3: CASSQAGFGQPQHF; DNA: TGTGCCAGCAGCCAAGCAGGGTTCGGGCAGCCCCAGCATTTT
size: once; J: TRBJ2-1; V: TRBV6-5; D: TRBD2; CDR3: CAAQSGAQGSNEQFF; DNA: TGTGCCGCCCAGAGCGGGGCTCAAGGGTCGAATGAGCAGTTCTTC
size: NA; J: TRBJ2-7; V: TRBV3-1/TRBV3-2; D: TRBD2; CDR3: CASSQDLVREGEQYF; DNA: TGTGCCAGCAGCCAAGATCTTGTCAGGGAGGGCGAGCAGTACTTC
size: NA; J: TRBJ1-1; V: TRBV19; D: NA; CDR3: CASSIRRGGSTEAFF; DNA: TGTGCCAGTAGTATAAGGAGGGGAGGGAGCACTGAAGCTTTCTTT
size: NA; J: TRBJ2-3; V: TRBV3-1/TRBV3-2; D: NA; CDR3: CASRDEGPDTQYF; DNA: TGTGCCAGCAGGGACGAGGGGCCAGATACGCAGTATTTT
size: medium-sized; J: TRBJ2-7; V: TRBV12-3/TRBV12-4; D: TRBD2; CDR3: CASSGGTSGRKYF; DNA: TGTGCCAGCAGTGGTGGGACTAGCGGGAGGAAGTACTTC
size: NA; J: TRBJ1-1; V: TRBV18; D: TRBD1; CDR3: CASSLQGGEAFF; DNA: TGTGCCAGCTCACTACAGGGGGGTGAGGCTTTCTTT
size: NA; J: TRBJ1-2; V: TRBV4-1; D: NA; CDR3: CASSQEALWGNYGYTF; DNA: TGCGCCAGCAGCCAAGAAGCACTCTGGGGTAACTATGGCTACACCTTC
size: NA; J: TRBJ1-3; V: TRBV10-3; D: NA; CDR3: CAISDYSGNTIYF; DNA: TGTGCCATCAGTGACTACTCTGGAAACACCATATATTTT
size: few; J: TRBJ2-7; V: TRBV10-1; D: TRBD1; CDR3: CASRRTGSYEQYF; DNA: TGCGCCAGCAGGCGGACAGGGTCCTACGAGCAGTACTTC
size: NA; J: TRBJ1-4; V: TRBV5-1; D: NA; CDR3: CASSLDGTPNEKLFF; DNA: TGCGCCAGCAGCTTGGATGGGACTCCTAATGAAAAACTGTTTTTT
size: NA; J: TRBJ2-7; V: TRBV15; D: NA; CDR3: CATSRDPNGAYEQYF; DNA: TGTGCCACCAGCAGAGATCCAAACGGAGCCTACGAGCAGTACTTC
size: NA; J: TRBJ1-1; V: TRBV6-5; D: NA; CDR3: CASESSGGNTEAFF; DNA: TGTGCCAGCGAAAGTAGTGGGGGGAACACTGAAGCTTTCTTT
size: NA; J: TRBJ1-2; V: TRBV5-8; D: TRBD1; CDR3: CASSRDSGNYGYTF; DNA: TGTGCCAGCAGCCGGGACAGCGGTAACTATGGCTACACCTTC
size: NA; J: TRBJ2-7; V: TRBV3-1/TRBV3-2; D: NA; CDR3: CASSPWDGLSYEQYF; DNA: TGTGCCAGCAGCCCATGGGACGGACTGAGCTACGAGCAGTACTTC
size: few; J: TRBJ2-7; V: TRBV19; D: TRBD1; CDR3: CASGQGFSYEQYF; DNA: TGTGCCAGTGGACAGGGTTTTTCGTACGAGCAGTACTTC
size: NA; J: TRBJ2-1; V: TRBV18; D: TRBD1; CDR3: CASSPGNGQGLNEQFF; DNA: TGTGCCAGCTCACCAGGCAATGGACAGGGGTTAAATGAGCAGTTCTTC
size: NA; J: TRBJ2-3; V: TRBV19; D: TRBD1; CDR3: CASSTGLGFYRGSTDTQYF; DNA: TGTGCCAGTAGTACAGGCCTAGGATTTTACAGGGGAAGCACAGATACGCAGTATTTT
size: NA; J: TRBJ2-2; V: TRBV29-1; D: TRBD1; CDR3: CSARAQGPTGELFF; DNA: TGCAGCGCAAGGGCACAGGGGCCTACCGGGGAGCTGTTTTTT
size: NA; J: TRBJ1-2; V: TRBV9; D: NA; CDR3: CASSVGNTNYGYTF; DNA: TGTGCCAGCAGCGTGGGAAACACTAACTATGGCTACACCTTC
size: NA; J: TRBJ2-5; V: TRBV19; D: NA; CDR3: CASSPGLVETQYF; DNA: TGTGCCAGTAGTCCAGGGCTGGTGGAGACCCAGTACTTC
size: once; J: TRBJ1-3; V: TRBV18; D: NA; CDR3: CASSPDSNGNTIYF; DNA: TGTGCCAGCTCACCGGATAGTAATGGAAACACCATATATTTT
size: few; J: TRBJ2-7; V: TRBV27; D: NA; CDR3: CASRSLGGARAKAYEQYF; DNA: TGTGCCAGCAGGAGTTTGGGGGGGGCCAGGGCTAAGGCCTACGAGCAGTACTTC
size: few; J: TRBJ1-3; V: TRBV7-9; D: NA; CDR3: CASSLRGNAGNTIYF; DNA: TGTGCCAGCAGCTTAAGGGGAAATGCTGGAAACACCATATATTTT
size: NA; J: TRBJ2-1; V: TRBV14; D: NA; CDR3: CASSRGRNNEQFF; DNA: TGTGCCAGCAGCCGAGGACGTAACAATGAGCAGTTCTTC
size: once; J: TRBJ2-7; V: TRBV12-5; D: NA; CDR3: CASGMGLYEQYF; DNA: TGTGCTAGTGGAATGGGACTTTACGAGCAGTACTTC
size: NA; J: TRBJ1-1; V: TRBV3-1/TRBV3-2; D: NA; CDR3: CASSPQAGATEAFF; DNA: TGTGCCAGCAGCCCCCAGGCGGGGGCAACTGAAGCTTTCTTT
size: NA; J: TRBJ2-7; V: TRBV6-5; D: TRBD1; CDR3: CASSGTGETLYEQYF; DNA: TGTGCCAGCAGCGGAACAGGGGAGACACTCTACGAGCAGTACTTC
size: NA; J: TRBJ1-2; V: TRBV29-1; D: NA; CDR3: CSVGGTWGSNYGYTF; DNA: TGCAGCGTTGGAGGGACTTGGGGGTCTAACTATGGCTACACCTTC
size: NA; J: TRBJ2-2; V: TRBV7-9; D: TRBD1; CDR3: CASSDPGTATGELFF; DNA: TGTGCCAGCAGCGATCCCGGGACAGCCACCGGGGAGCTGTTTTTT
size: NA; J: TRBJ1-1; V: TRBV5-6; D: NA; CDR3: CASSLLDFEAFF; DNA: TGTGCCAGCAGCTTATTAGACTTTGAAGCTTTCTTT
size: NA; J: TRBJ2-1; V: TRBV3-1/TRBV3-2; D: NA; CDR3: CASSQGGGVGNEQFF; DNA: TGTGCCAGCAGCCAAGGGGGCGGAGTCGGGAATGAGCAGTTCTTC
size: NA; J: TRBJ1-1; V: TRBV30; D: NA; CDR3: CAWSGWENTEAFF; DNA: TGTGCCTGGAGTGGATGGGAGAACACTGAAGCTTTCTTT
size: NA; J: TRBJ2-1; V: TRBV5-1; D: NA; CDR3: CASSLEVNEQFF; DNA: TGCGCCAGCAGCTTGGAGGTAAATGAGCAGTTCTTC
size: NA; J: TRBJ2-5; V: TRBV27; D: TRBD1; CDR3: CASSTRTGLIKTQYF; DNA: TGTGCCAGCAGTACGAGGACAGGGCTTATAAAGACCCAGTACTTC
size: once; J: TRBJ1-3; V: TRBV10-3; D: NA; CDR3: CAISGRDGSFLNTIYF; DNA: TGTGCCATCAGTGGCCGGGACGGGTCTTTTTTGAACACCATATATTTT
size: NA; J: TRBJ2-7; V: TRBV3-1/TRBV3-2; D: NA; CDR3: CASSQDRAAQYEQYF; DNA: TGTGCCAGCAGCCAAGATCGGGCAGCCCAATACGAGCAGTACTTC
size: NA; J: TRBJ2-7; V: TRBV24-1; D: NA; CDR3: CATSVNGYEQYF; DNA: TGTGCCACCAGTGTCAACGGCTACGAGCAGTACTTC
size: NA; J: TRBJ2-2; V: TRBV11-2; D: NA; CDR3: CASSPDTGELFF; DNA: TGTGCCAGCAGCCCAGACACCGGGGAGCTGTTTTTT
size: NA; J: TRBJ1-2; V: TRBV6-5; D: NA; CDR3: CASSATGNYGYTF; DNA: TGTGCCAGCAGCGCCACAGGCAACTATGGCTACACCTTC
size: NA; J: TRBJ1-1; V: TRBV4-2; D: TRBD1; CDR3: CASSQRTGGADSMAFF; DNA: TGTGCCAGCAGCCAACGTACAGGGGGCGCGGATTCTATGGCTTTCTTT
size: few; J: TRBJ2-2; V: TRBV4-1; D: NA; CDR3: CASSPRQELTGELFF; DNA: TGCGCCAGCAGCCCCCGACAGGAGCTCACCGGGGAGCTGTTTTTT
size: NA; J: TRBJ1-4; V: TRBV5-1; D: NA; CDR3: CASSLAAGAEEKLFF; DNA: TGCGCCAGCAGCTTGGCCGCGGGGGCAGAGGAAAAACTGTTTTTT
size: NA; J: TRBJ2-7; V: TRBV3-1/TRBV3-2; D: TRBD2; CDR3: CASSQGLAKYEQYF; DNA: TGTGCCAGCAGCCAAGGACTAGCAAAGTACGAGCAGTACTTC